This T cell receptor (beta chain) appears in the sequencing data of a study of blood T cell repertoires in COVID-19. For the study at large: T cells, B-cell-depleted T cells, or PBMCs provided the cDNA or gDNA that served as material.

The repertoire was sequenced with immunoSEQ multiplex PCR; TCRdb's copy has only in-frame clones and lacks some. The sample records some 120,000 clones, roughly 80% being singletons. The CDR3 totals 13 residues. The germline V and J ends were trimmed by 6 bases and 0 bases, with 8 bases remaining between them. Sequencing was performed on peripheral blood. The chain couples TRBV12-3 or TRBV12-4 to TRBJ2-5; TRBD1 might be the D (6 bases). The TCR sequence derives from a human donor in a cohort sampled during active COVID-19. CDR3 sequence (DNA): TGTGCCAGCAGGCCAGGGGACCAAGAGACCCAGTACTTC. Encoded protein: CASRPGDQETQYF.